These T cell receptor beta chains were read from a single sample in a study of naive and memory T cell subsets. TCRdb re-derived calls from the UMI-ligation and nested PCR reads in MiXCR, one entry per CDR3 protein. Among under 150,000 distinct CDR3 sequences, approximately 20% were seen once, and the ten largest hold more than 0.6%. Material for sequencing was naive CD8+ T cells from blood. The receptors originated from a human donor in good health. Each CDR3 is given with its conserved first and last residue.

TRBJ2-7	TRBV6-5	CASSGLNSYEQYF
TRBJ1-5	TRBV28	CASSPRGFHQPQHF
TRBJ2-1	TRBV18	CASSPGTGTYNEQFF
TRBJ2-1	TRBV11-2	CASSALTGTSSYNEQFF
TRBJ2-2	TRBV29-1	CSVEDFGREGGELFF
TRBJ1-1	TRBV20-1	CSARGWGGLDSATEAFF
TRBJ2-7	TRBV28	CASSLQGTAFEQYF
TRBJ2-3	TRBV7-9	CASSGDRIFGTQYF
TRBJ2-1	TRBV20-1	CSAPTLAGGPFDEQFF
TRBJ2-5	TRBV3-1	CASSQDSLTSGIMIYQETQYF
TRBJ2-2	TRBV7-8	CASSLGTPGLLTGELFF
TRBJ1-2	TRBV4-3	CASSPARQSYGYTF
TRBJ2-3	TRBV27	CASAGYTTDTQYF
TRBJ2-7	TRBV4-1	CASSQEKDYEQYF
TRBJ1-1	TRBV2	CATPVPGSTGAFF
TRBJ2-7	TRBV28	CASSLYRGSPYEQYF
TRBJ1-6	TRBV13	CASSLGVRRSYNSPLHF
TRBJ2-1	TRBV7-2	CASSLGPEQFF
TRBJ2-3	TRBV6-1	CASSFSGQNSQTQYF
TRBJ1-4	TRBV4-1	CASSSRQGATIDEKLFF
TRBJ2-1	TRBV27	CASSPIWGLENEQFF
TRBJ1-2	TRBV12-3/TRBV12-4	CASSPGTDYGYTF
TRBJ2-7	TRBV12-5	CASGVGPSYEQYF
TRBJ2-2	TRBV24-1	CATSDLAGGRTGELFF
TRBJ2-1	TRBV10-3	CAISDPDHSYNEQFF
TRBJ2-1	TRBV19	CASSITGVAYNEQFF
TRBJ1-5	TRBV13	CASSLGPGDNQPQHF
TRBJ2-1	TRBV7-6	CASGTSYNEQFF
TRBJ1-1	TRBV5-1	CASSLRGSAGANTEAFF
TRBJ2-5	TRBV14	CASSLGLAEETQYF
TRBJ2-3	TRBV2	CASRIQGGGTDTQYF
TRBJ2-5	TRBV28	CASSPTGPETQYF
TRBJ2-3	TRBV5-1	CASSPGQSTDTQYF
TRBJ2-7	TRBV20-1	CSARTGQSYEQYF
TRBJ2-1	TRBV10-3	CAISESGTVYNEQFF
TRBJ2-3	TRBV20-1	CSARASGSYFDTQYF
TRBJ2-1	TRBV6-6	CASNLERGDEQFF
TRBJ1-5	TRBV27	CASQTGAQPQHF
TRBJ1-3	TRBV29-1	CSALLSGNTIYF